The 19 T cell receptor beta chains listed next were all sequenced from one sample in a study of blood T cell repertoires in COVID-19. Clones were sequenced by immunoSEQ multiplex PCR, and TCRdb holds only the in-frame ones, with some missing. The sample consists of approximately 210,000 clones, about 85% of them appearing once. Sequencing was performed on peripheral blood. The receptors shown here come from a man aged 25 to 40 with active or convalescent COVID-19.

To note about this clone: Other DNA sequences in the same sample also yield this CDR3. The gene calls are TRBV6-5 and TRBJ1-3; possible D gene TRBD1, 6 bases. Between the trimmed V and J ends, which lost 2 bases and 4 bases, there was a span of 9 bases. The CDR3 spans 14 residues. Germline CDR1 MNHEY, CDR2 SVGAGI. As DNA, the CDR3 is TGTGCCAGCAGTTACGGGACAAGAGGAAACACCATATATTTT. Protein product: CASSYGTRGNTIYF.

The V call is TRBV6-6, the J call TRBJ2-2, with 11 bases fitting TRBD2. V shed 5 bases, J shed 7 bases, and the junction held 12 bases outside the gene matches. The CDR3 runs to 17 residues. The germline V gene encodes CDR1 MNHNY and CDR2 SVGAGI (reference sequence). CDR3 sequence (DNA): TGTGCCAGCAGTCGAGACTTCACTAGCGGGAGAAGCGGGGAGCTGTTTTTT. It specifies CASSRDFTSGRSGELFF.

This chain connects TRBV12-3 or TRBV12-4 to TRBJ1-2; D gene unclear. V was pared by 3 bases and J by 4 bases, with 6 bases between. The CDR3 has 12 amino acids. The CDR3 region has the DNA TGTGCCAGCAGTTTCCAGCGCTATGGCTACACCTTC. Its protein product is CASSFQRYGYTF.

The chain has TRBV24-1 and TRBJ2-3, with 8 bases fitting TRBD2. V shed 3 bases, J shed 2 bases, and the junction held 9 bases outside the gene matches. Germline V CDR1 and CDR2: KGHDR, SFDVKD. The CDR3 consists of 17 residues. The CDR3 sequence: CATSDPLGGGYTDTQYF. As DNA, the CDR3 is TGTGCCACCAGTGATCCCCTGGGCGGGGGGTACACAGATACGCAGTATTTT.

This clone showed up just a few times. This rearrangement joins TRBV4-2 to TRBJ2-1; D may be TRBD1 (7 bases). Germline CDR1 and CDR2: LGHNA and YNFKEQ. The CDR3 totals 15 residues. Trimming left V 5 bases short and J 5 bases short, with 16 bases between. CDR3 nucleotide sequence: TGTGCCAGCAGCGAAGTCGACAGGGAGGACAATGAGCAGTTCTTC. It is translated as CASSEVDREDNEQFF.

This chain links TRBV20-1 with TRBJ1-2, with TRBD1 matching 11 bases. Germline V gives CDR1 DFQATT, CDR2 SNEGSKA (reference sequence). The V segment lost 3 bases and the J segment 2 bases; nucleotides outside the gene matches: 5. The CDR3 has 15 residues. The CDR3 nucleotides are TGCAGTGCTAGTCGGACAGGGGGCCCAAACTATGGCTACACCTTC. It is translated as CSASRTGGPNYGYTF.

The gene calls are TRBV7-6 and TRBJ2-1, with D perhaps matching TRBD2 (6 bases). Germline V gives CDR1 SGHVS, CDR2 FNYEAQ. V shed 1 base and J shed 0 bases, with 10 bases lying between them. This CDR3 region has 16 residues. The CDR3 nucleotides are TGTGCCAGCAGCTTAGTAGCGGAGAGCTCCTACAATGAGCAGTTCTTC. This sequence encodes CASSLVAESSYNEQFF. Based on the CDR3 plus reference TRBV7-6 and TRBJ2-1, the full variable domain is GAGVSQSPRYKVTKRGQDVALRCDPISGHVSLYWYRQALGQGPEFLTYFNYEAQQDKSGLPNDRFSAERPEGSISTLTIQRTEQRDSAMYRCASSLVAESSYNEQFFGPGTRLTVL.

The chain carries TRBV15 and TRBJ1-4; 8 bases map to TRBD1. This CDR3 has 14 amino acids. Germline V gene data show CDR1 as LNHNV and CDR2 as YYDKDF (reference sequence). J gave up 8 bases and V 2 bases, and 4 bases lay outside the gene matches. The CDR3 DNA reads TGTGCCACCAGCAGATCAGGGGGCCCAGAAAAACTGTTTTTT. This sequence encodes CATSRSGGPEKLFF.

The V gene is TRBV9, the J gene TRBJ2-4; 7 nucleotides align to TRBD1. The CDR3 has 16 residues. V lost 4 bases to trimming and J lost 1 base; unmatched junction nucleotides: 8. In germline, CDR1 is SGDLS, CDR2 YYNGEE. In DNA, the CDR3 is TGTGCCAGCAGCCTCGGGACAGCCAACGCCAAAAACATTCAGTACTTC. It encodes CASSLGTANAKNIQYF. Using reference TRBV9 and TRBJ2-4 for the parts outside the CDR3, the full variable domain is DSGVTQTPKHLITATGQRVTLRCSPRSGDLSVYWYQQSLDQGLQFLIQYYNGEERAKGNILERFSAQQFPDLHSELNLSSLELGDSALYFCASSLGTANAKNIQYFGAGTRLSVL.

V is TRBV6-5 and J is TRBJ2-7; a weak D match, TRBD2 (6 bases). This CDR3 comprises 13 residues. The germline V and J ends were trimmed by 4 bases and 2 bases, with 9 bases remaining between them. From germline, CDR1 is MNHEY and CDR2 SVGAGI. In DNA, the CDR3 is TGTGCCAGCAGTTCCGGCGGGACCTACGAGCAGTACTTC. As protein: CASSSGGTYEQYF.

The rearrangement joins TRBV19 to TRBJ1-1; 11 nucleotides agree with TRBD1. CDR3 length equals 16 residues. Germline trimming cut 5 bases from V and 1 base from J; bases unmatched to any gene: 6. Germline CDR1 reads LNHDA; CDR2 reads SQIVND (reference sequence). CDR3 in DNA: TGTGCCAGTAGTCCCCGGACAGGGGGCCAGAACACTGAAGCTTTCTTT. Its protein product is CASSPRTGGQNTEAFF.

The rearrangement links TRBV28 to TRBJ1-1, with a tentative D call TRBD1 (6 bases). Trimming took off 7 bases at V and 5 bases at J, with 14 bases between the two ends. The CDR3 consists of 13 residues. The V gene's germline CDR1 is MDHEN and CDR2 SYDVKM. CDR3 sequence reads: CASILRGGTEAFF. The CDR3 DNA is TGTGCCAGCATCTTGAGGGGGGGGACTGAAGCTTTCTTT. Combining the CDR3 with reference TRBV28 and TRBJ1-1 gives the whole variable domain DVKVTQSSRYLVKRTGEKVFLECVQDMDHENMFWYRQDPGLGLRLIYFSYDVKMKEKGDIPEGYSVSREKKERFSLILESASTNQTSMYLCASILRGGTEAFFGQGTRLTVV.

This clone was detected once. The chain has TRBV28 and TRBJ1-2; no reliable D call. Per the germline V gene, CDR1 is MDHEN and CDR2 is SYDVKM. CDR3 length: 14 residues. V was trimmed by 6 bases and J by 4 bases, leaving 15 bases between them. This CDR3 is CASSPPGVFYGYTF. In DNA, the CDR3 is TGTGCCAGCAGCCCCCCCGGGGTCTTCTATGGCTACACCTTC.

This chain joins TRBV6-5 and TRBJ1-2, with D perhaps matching TRBD1 (6 bases). This CDR3 comprises 14 residues. Germline values: CDR1 MNHEY, CDR2 SVGAGI. Trimming removed 6 bases from V and 4 bases from J, with 15 bases in between. The CDR3 coding sequence is TGTGCCAGCAGACAACAGACAGGAAGCTATGGCTACACCTTC. Amino acid sequence: CASRQQTGSYGYTF.

Concerning this clone: Relative to the germline gene, one junction end is altered; a read error may explain this. V usage is TRBV7-8 and J usage is TRBJ2-6, with D possibly being TRBD1 (6 bases). Germline-derived CDR1 and CDR2 are SGHVS and FQNEAQ. The CDR3 is 19 amino acids. The CDR3 sequence: CASSTRTGYQVSGANFLTF. DNA of the CDR3: TGTGCCAGCAGCACCCGAACAGGGTACCAAGTCTCTGGGGCCAACTTCCTGACTTTC. Full variable domain (rest looked up from reference TRBV7-8 and TRBJ2-6): GAGVSQSPRYKVAKRGQDVALRCDPISGHVSLFWYQQALGQGPEFLTYFQNEAQLDKSGLPSDRFFAERPEGSVSTLKIQRTQQEDSAVYLCASSTRTGYQVSGANFLTFGAGSRLTVL.

This chain joins TRBV28 and TRBJ2-3; a weak D match, TRBD1 (6 bases). The CDR3 has 14 amino acids. CDR1 is MDHEN, CDR2 SYDVKM, per germline. V lost 2 bases to trimming and J lost 2 bases, with 8 bases between them. As DNA, the CDR3 is TGTGCCAGCAGTTTAAGGACAGACACAGATACGCAGTATTTT. Translated: CASSLRTDTDTQYF.

With regard to this clone: A much larger clone lies a single base off, so this may be a read error. This sample includes further DNA sequences coding for the same CDR3. This rearrangement joins TRBV7-9 to TRBJ1-1; no clear D. CDR1 SEHNR and CDR2 FQNEAQ come from the germline V gene (reference sequence). The V end was cut by 4 bases, the J end by 1 base, with 4 bases between. CDR3 length equals 12 residues. The CDR3 region is CASSYTNTEAFF. CDR3 DNA: TGTGCCAGCAGCTACACGAACACTGAAGCTTTCTTT.

This clone appeared a single time. The chain recombines TRBV11-2 with TRBJ2-2, with D unresolved. The germline gives CDR1 SGHAT, CDR2 FQNNGV. Trimming stripped 5 bases from V and 7 bases from J, with 5 bases between. This CDR3 has 11 residues. The CDR3 DNA reads as TGTGCCAGCAGCCCCTTCGGGGAGCTGTTTTTT. Amino acids: CASSPFGELFF.

V gene TRBV2 combines with J gene TRBJ1-5; tentative D call: TRBD1 (5 bases). This CDR3 has 14 residues. V was shortened by 4 bases and J by 4 bases, with 11 bases between the two germline ends. CDR1 and CDR2 from the germline V gene are SNHLY and FYNNEI. CDR3 sequence (DNA): TGTGCCAGCAGTGGACAGAACCTTAATCAGCCCCAGCATTTT. Translating gives CASSGQNLNQPQHF. Using reference TRBV2 and TRBJ1-5 for the parts outside the CDR3, the full variable domain is EPEVTQTPSHQVTQMGQEVILRCVPISNHLYFYWYRQILGQKVEFLVSFYNNEISEKSEIFDDQFSVERPDGSNFTLKIRSTKLEDSAMYFCASSGQNLNQPQHFGDGTRLSIL.